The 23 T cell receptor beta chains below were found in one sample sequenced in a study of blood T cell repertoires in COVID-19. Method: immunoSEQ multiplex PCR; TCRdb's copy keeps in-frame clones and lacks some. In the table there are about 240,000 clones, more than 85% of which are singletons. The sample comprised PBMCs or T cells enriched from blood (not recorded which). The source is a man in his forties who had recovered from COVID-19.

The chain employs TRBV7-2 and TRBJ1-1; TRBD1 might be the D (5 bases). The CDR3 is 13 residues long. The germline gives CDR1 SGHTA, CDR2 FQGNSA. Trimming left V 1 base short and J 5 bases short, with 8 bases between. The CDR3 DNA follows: TGTGCCAGCAGCTTAGACCAGGGAACTGAAGCTTTCTTT. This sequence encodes CASSLDQGTEAFF.

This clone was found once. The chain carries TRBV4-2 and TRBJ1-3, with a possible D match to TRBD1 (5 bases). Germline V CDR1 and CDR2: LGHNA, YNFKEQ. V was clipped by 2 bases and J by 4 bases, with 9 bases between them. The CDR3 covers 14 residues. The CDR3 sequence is CASSQQTVGNTIYF. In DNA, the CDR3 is TGTGCCAGCAGCCAACAGACAGTCGGAAACACCATATATTTT.

CDR3 region: CASSHPGQLTDTQYF. The DNA for the CDR3 is TGTGCCAGCAGCCACCCGGGACAGCTCACAGATACGCAGTATTTT. The rearrangement joins TRBV7-3 to TRBJ2-3, with TRBD1 matching over 7 bases. This CDR3 spans 15 amino acids. V lost 5 bases, J lost 2 bases, and 7 bases stayed unmatched. Germline lookup yields CDR1 SGHTA and CDR2 FQGTGA.

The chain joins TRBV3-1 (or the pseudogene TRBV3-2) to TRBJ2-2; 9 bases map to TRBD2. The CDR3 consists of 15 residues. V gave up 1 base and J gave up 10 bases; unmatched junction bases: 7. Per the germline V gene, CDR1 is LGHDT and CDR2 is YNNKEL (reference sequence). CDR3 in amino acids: CASSQGAGGPEELFF. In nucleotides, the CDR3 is TGTGCCAGCAGCCAAGGGGCGGGGGGGCCGGAGGAGCTGTTTTTT.

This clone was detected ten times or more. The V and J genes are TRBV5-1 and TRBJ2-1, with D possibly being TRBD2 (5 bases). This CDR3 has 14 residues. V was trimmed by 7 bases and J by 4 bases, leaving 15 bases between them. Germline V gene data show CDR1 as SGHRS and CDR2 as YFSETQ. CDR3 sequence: CASGRTGRYNEQFF. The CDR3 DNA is TGCGCCAGCGGGAGAACGGGCCGATACAATGAGCAGTTCTTC.

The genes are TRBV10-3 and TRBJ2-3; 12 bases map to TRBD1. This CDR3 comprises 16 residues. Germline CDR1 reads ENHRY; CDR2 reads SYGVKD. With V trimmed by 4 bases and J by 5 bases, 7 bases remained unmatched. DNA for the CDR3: TGTGCCATCAGTGTATCGGGACAGGGGGCTGGAGATACGCAGTATTTT. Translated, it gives CAISVSGQGAGDTQYF.

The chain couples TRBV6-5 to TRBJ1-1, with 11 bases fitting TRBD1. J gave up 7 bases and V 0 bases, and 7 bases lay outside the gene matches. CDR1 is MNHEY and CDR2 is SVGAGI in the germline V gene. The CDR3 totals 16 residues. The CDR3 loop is CASSYSYGTGGFEAFF. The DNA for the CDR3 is TGTGCCAGCAGTTACTCGTACGGGACAGGGGGATTTGAAGCTTTCTTT.

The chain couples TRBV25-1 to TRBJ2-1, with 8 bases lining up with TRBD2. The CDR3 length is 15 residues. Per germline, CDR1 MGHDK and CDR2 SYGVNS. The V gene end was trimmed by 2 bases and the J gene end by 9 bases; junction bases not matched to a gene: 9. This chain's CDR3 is CASSEPGLVHVEQFF. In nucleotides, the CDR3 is TGTGCCAGCAGTGAACCGGGACTAGTTCATGTTGAGCAGTTCTTC.

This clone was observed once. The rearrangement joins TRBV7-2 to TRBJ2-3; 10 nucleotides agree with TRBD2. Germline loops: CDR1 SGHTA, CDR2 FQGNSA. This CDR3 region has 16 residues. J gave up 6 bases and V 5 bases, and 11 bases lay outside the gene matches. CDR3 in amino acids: CASSRTLAGAGDTQYF. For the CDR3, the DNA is TGTGCCAGCAGCCGTACCCTAGCGGGGGCAGGGGATACGCAGTATTTT.

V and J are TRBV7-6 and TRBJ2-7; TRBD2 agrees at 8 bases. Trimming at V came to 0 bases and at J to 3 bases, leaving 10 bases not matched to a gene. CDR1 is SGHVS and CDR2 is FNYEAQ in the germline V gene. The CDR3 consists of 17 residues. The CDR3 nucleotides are TGTGCCAGCAGCTTAGCGGGGGGACTAGGACCCGGCTACGAGCAGTACTTC. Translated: CASSLAGGLGPGYEQYF.

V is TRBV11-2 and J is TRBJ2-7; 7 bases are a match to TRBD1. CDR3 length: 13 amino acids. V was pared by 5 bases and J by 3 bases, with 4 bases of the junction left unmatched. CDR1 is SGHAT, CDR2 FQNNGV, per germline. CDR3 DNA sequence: TGTGCCAGCAGCACAGGGGCTAGCTACGAGCAGTACTTC. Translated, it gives CASSTGASYEQYF.

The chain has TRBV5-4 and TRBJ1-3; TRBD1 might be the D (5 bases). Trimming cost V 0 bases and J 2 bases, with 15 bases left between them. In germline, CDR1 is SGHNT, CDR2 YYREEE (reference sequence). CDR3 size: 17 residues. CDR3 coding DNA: TGTGCCAGCAGCTTGGCGGGGGTTTCGGTCACTGGAAACACCATATATTTT. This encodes CASSLAGVSVTGNTIYF. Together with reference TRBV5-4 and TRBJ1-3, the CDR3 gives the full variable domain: ETGVTQSPTHLIKTRGQQVTLRCSSQSGHNTVSWYQQALGQGPQFIFQYYREEENGRGNFPPRFSGLQFPNYSSELNVNALELDDSALYLCASSLAGVSVTGNTIYFGEGSWLTVV.

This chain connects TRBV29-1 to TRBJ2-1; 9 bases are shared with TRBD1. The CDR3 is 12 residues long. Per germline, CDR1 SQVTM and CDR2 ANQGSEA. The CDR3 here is CGTGQGYNEQFF. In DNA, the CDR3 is TGCGGAACGGGACAGGGATACAATGAGCAGTTCTTC.

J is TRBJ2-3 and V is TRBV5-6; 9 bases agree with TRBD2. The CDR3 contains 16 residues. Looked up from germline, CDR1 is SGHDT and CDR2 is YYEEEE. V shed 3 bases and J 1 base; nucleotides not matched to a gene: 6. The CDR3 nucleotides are TGTGCCAGCAGCTGGGTAGCGGGAGTAGGCACAGATACGCAGTATTTT. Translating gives CASSWVAGVGTDTQYF.

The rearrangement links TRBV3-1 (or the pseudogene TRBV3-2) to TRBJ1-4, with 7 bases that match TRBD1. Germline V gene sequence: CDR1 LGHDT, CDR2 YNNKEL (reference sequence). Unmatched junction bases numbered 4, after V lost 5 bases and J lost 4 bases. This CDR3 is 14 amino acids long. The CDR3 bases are TGTGCCAGCAGCAACAGGGGTGATAATGAAAAACTGTTTTTT. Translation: CASSNRGDNEKLFF.

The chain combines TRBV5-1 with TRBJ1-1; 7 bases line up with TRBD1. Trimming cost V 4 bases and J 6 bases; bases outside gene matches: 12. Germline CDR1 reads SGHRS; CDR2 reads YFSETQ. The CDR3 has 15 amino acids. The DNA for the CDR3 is TGCGCCAGCAGCGCCCTGACAGGGAAGTCCGCTGAAGCTTTCTTT. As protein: CASSALTGKSAEAFF. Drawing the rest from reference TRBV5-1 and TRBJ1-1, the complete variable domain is KAGVTQTPRYLIKTRGQQVTLSCSPISGHRSVSWYQQTPGQGLQFLFEYFSETQRNKGNFPGRFSGRQFSNSRSEMNVSTLELGDSALYLCASSALTGKSAEAFFGQGTRLTVV.

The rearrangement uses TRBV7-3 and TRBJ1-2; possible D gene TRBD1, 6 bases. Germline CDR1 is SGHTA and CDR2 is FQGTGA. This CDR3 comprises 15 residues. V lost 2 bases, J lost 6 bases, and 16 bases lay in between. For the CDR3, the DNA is TGTGCCAGCAGCTTACGGCGACAGAGGGGGAATGGCTACACCTTC. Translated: CASSLRRQRGNGYTF.

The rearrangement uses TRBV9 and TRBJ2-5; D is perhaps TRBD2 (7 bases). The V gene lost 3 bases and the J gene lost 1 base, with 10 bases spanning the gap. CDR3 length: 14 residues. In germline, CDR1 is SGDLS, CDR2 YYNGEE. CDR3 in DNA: TGTGCCAGCAGCGGGGAGGGGGTCCAAGAGACCCAGTACTTC. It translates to CASSGEGVQETQYF.

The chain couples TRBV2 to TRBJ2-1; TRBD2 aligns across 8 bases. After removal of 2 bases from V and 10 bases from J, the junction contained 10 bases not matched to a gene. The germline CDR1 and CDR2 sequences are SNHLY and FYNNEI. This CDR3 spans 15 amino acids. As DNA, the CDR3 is TGTGCCAGCAGTGAAACGGGACTAGTGTGGCCCGAGCAGTTCTTC. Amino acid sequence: CASSETGLVWPEQFF. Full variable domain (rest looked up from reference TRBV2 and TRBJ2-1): EPEVTQTPSHQVTQMGQEVILRCVPISNHLYFYWYRQILGQKVEFLVSFYNNEISEKSEIFDDQFSVERPDGSNFTLKIRSTKLEDSAMYFCASSETGLVWPEQFFGPGTRLTVL.

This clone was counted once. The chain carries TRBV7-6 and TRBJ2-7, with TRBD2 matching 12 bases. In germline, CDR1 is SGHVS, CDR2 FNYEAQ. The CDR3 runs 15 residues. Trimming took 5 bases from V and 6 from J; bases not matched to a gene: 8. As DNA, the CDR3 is TGTGCCAGCAGCCCCATAGTGACTAGCGGGGGCGAGCAGTACTTC. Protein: CASSPIVTSGGEQYF.

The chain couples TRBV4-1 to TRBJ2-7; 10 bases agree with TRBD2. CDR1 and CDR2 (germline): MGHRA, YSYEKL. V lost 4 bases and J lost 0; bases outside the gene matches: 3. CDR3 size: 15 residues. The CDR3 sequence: CASSPSSGSSYEQYF. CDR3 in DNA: TGCGCCAGCAGCCCTTCTAGCGGGAGCTCCTACGAGCAGTACTTC.

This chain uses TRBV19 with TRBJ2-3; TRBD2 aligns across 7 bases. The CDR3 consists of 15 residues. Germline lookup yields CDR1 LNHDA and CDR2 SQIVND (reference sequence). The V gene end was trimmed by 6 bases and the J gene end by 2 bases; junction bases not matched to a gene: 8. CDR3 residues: CASRGGRRDTDTQYF. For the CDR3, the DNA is TGTGCCAGTAGGGGCGGGAGACGGGACACAGATACGCAGTATTTT.

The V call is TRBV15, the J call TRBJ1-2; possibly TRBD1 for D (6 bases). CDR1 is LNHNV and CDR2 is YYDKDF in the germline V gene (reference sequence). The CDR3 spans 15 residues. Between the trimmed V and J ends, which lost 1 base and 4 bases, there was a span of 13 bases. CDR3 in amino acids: CATSRGSGGSYGYTF. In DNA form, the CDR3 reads TGTGCCACCAGCAGAGGCAGCGGGGGCAGCTATGGCTACACCTTC. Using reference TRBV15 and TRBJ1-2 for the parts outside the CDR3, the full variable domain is DAMVIQNPRYQVTQFGKPVTLSCSQTLNHNVMYWYQQKSSQAPKLLFHYYDKDFNNEADTPDNFQSRRPNTSFCFLDIRSPGLGDTAMYLCATSRGSGGSYGYTFGSGTRLTVV.